These 25 T cell receptor beta chains came from one sample sequenced in a study of blood T cells in healthy people across ages. Alongside a J-beta primer mix, a sample-barcoded 5' primer served in a second PCR lasting about 7 to 11 cycles. A single record per CDR3 protein comes from TCRdb applying MiXCR to the 5' RACE reads. The table shows about a million distinct CDR3 sequences, with 51% occurring only once. Sequenced sample: blood. The receptors derive from a woman in her fifties or sixties in good health.

This chain connects TRBV7-9 to TRBJ2-2, with D unresolved. V was pared by 8 bases and J by 0 bases, with 19 bases between. CDR1 SEHNR and CDR2 FQNEAQ come from the germline V gene (reference sequence). The CDR3 sequence is 17 residues long. The CDR3 DNA reads as TGTGCCAGCCGCCCAACGGGTATGGGCGCGAACACCGGGGAGCTGTTTTTT. Translation: CASRPTGMGANTGELFF.

CDR3 residues: CASSTAGENYGYTF. The CDR3 nucleotides are TGCGCCAGCAGCACGGCGGGGGAAAACTATGGCTACACCTTC. This chain links TRBV5-1 with TRBJ1-2, with a possible D match to TRBD1 (5 bases). V was shortened by 4 bases and J by 2 bases, with 12 bases between the two germline ends. CDR3 length: 14 amino acids. Germline V lookup: CDR1 SGHRS, CDR2 YFSETQ.

The J gene is TRBJ2-5, the V gene TRBV5-1; no clear D. CDR1 is SGHRS, CDR2 YFSETQ, per germline. The CDR3 consists of 14 residues. The germline V and J ends were trimmed by 0 bases and 5 bases, with 11 bases remaining between them. The CDR3 spells CASSLDRTSETQYF. DNA of the CDR3: TGCGCCAGCAGCTTGGATCGGACGTCGGAGACCCAGTACTTC.

The genes are TRBV5-5 and TRBJ2-6; a possible D gene is TRBD2 (5 bases). Deletions cut 5 bases from V and 4 bases from J, with 16 bases between. The CDR3 length is 16 residues. Germline CDR1 is SGHKS and CDR2 is YYEKEE (reference sequence). The CDR3 loop reads CASSRTLTGGANVLTF. The CDR3 DNA sequence: TGTGCCAGCAGTCGGACTCTCACGGGAGGGGCCAACGTCCTGACTTTC.

This sequence joins TRBV2 and TRBJ2-3, with D possibly being TRBD1 or TRBD2 (5 bases each). Trimming stripped 7 bases from V and 2 bases from J, with 13 bases between. The CDR3 has 14 amino acids. The germline CDR1 and CDR2 sequences are SNHLY and FYNNEI. The CDR3 loop reads CASTIRGPTDTQYF. In nucleotides, the CDR3 is TGTGCCAGCACGATCCGGGGCCCCACAGATACGCAGTATTTT.

This clonotype was counted between two and nine times. The chain has TRBV12-3 or TRBV12-4 and TRBJ2-7, with D unclear. This CDR3 has 10 amino acids. V was clipped by 8 bases and J by 0 bases, with 2 bases between them. The CDR3 nucleotides are TGTGCCAGCGACTCCTACGAGCAGTACTTC. Translating gives CASDSYEQYF.

Concerning this clonotype itself: An end of the junction differs from the germline gene, which may be a read error. This chain connects TRBV3-1 to TRBJ2-1; D tentatively reads TRBD1 or TRBD2 (5 bases each). In germline, CDR1 is LGHDT, CDR2 YNNKEL (reference sequence). CDR3 size: 14 residues. CDR3 loop: CASSRGSGYSEQFF. The CDR3 region has the DNA TGTGCCAGCAGCCGGGGGAGCGGTTACAGTGAGCAGTTCTTC.

This clonotype was counted a few times. The chain carries TRBV5-4 and TRBJ2-5; D remains ambiguous. Germline lookup yields CDR1 SGHNT and CDR2 YYREEE (reference sequence). Between the trimmed V and J ends, which lost 3 bases and 2 bases, there was a span of 8 bases. This CDR3 has 13 amino acids. CDR3 loop: CASSSPLQETQYF. The CDR3 DNA reads as TGTGCCAGCAGCTCCCCCCTACAAGAGACCCAGTACTTC.

The genes are TRBV5-6 and TRBJ2-1, with no clear D. Germline CDR1 is SGHDT and CDR2 is YYEEEE. The CDR3 has 13 amino acids. Trimming shortened V by 4 bases and J by 6 bases, and 11 bases separated the two germline ends. The CDR3 DNA follows: TGTGCCAGCAGCCCTAGACTGTTCAATGAGCAGTTCTTC. Residues: CASSPRLFNEQFF.

V and J are TRBV10-3 and TRBJ2-1; 7 bases line up with TRBD2. The J call is doubtful: the DNA matches TRBJ2-7 better. CDR3 size: 12 residues. Germline CDR1 is ENHRY and CDR2 is SYGVKD. DNA of the CDR3: TGTGCCATCGAGCGGGATGACAATGAGCAGTACTTC. Protein: CAIERDDNEQYF.

The chain recombines TRBV20-1 with TRBJ2-5; maybe TRBD2 (6 bases). Germline V gene lookup returns CDR1 DFQATT and CDR2 SNEGSKA (reference sequence). This CDR3 comprises 13 residues. Trimming pared 5 bases from V and 4 bases from J, leaving 14 bases between. This CDR3 reads CSAPNGGRETQYF. The DNA for the CDR3 is TGCAGTGCTCCCAATGGGGGGAGAGAGACCCAGTACTTC.

This clonotype was counted once. This sequence joins TRBV6-1 and TRBJ1-5, with unresolved D. V gave up 6 bases and J gave up 2 bases, with 11 bases separating them. CDR3 length: 14 amino acids. The germline V gene has CDR1 MNHNS and CDR2 SASEGT. CDR3 sequence reads: CASRGFLGNQPQHF. CDR3 DNA: TGTGCCAGCAGGGGGTTCCTGGGCAATCAGCCCCAGCATTTT.

This sequence joins TRBV29-1 and TRBJ1-1, with a tentative D call TRBD1 (5 bases). This CDR3 contains 14 residues. The V and J ends lost 6 bases and 2 bases respectively, with 16 bases between them. Germline CDR1 is SQVTM and CDR2 is ANQGSEA. The CDR3 nucleotides read TGCAGCGTGGCGGTGGGGCAGGGAAACACTGAAGCTTTCTTT. Amino acids: CSVAVGQGNTEAFF. The entire variable domain, with the rest obtained from reference TRBV29-1 and TRBJ1-1, is as follows: SAVISQKPSRDICQRGTSLTIQCQVDSQVTMMFWYRQQPGQSLTLIATANQGSEATYESGFVIDKFPISRPNLTFSTLTVSNMSPEDSSIYLCSVAVGQGNTEAFFGQGTRLTVV.

The V and J genes are TRBV2 and TRBJ1-6; 8 nucleotides align to TRBD1. The germline gives CDR1 SNHLY, CDR2 FYNNEI. This CDR3 region has 14 residues. V gave up 6 bases and J gave up 9 bases; unmatched junction bases: 7. The CDR3 DNA follows: TGTGCCAGCAGATCCGGGACAGGATTTTCACCCCTCCACTTT. Translation gives CASRSGTGFSPLHF.

The V call is TRBV28, the J call TRBJ2-5; D not certain. V shed 3 bases and J shed 4 bases, with 9 bases lying between them. The CDR3 runs 13 residues. Germline V gene data show CDR1 as MDHEN and CDR2 as SYDVKM. CDR3 coding DNA: TGTGCCAGCAGTTTCAAGCCGGTAGAGACCCAGTACTTC. It specifies CASSFKPVETQYF.

J is TRBJ2-7 and V is TRBV20-1, with a tentative D call TRBD2 (6 bases). V gave up 6 bases and J gave up 0 bases, with 18 bases separating them. The CDR3 loop spans 15 amino acids. The germline V gene has CDR1 DFQATT and CDR2 SNEGSKA (reference sequence). CDR3 sequence (DNA): TGCAGTGCGCCGGGTGCGGGAAGATCCTCCTACGAGCAGTACTTC. This sequence encodes CSAPGAGRSSYEQYF.

The DNA of the CDR3 is TGTGCCAGCAGCTTGGACCCGGGGAACTACGAGCAGTACTTC. This codes for CASSLDPGNYEQYF. This chain uses TRBV7-2 with TRBJ2-7; a possible D gene is TRBD2 (5 bases). Germline CDR1 and CDR2: SGHTA and FQGNSA. This CDR3 is built from 14 residues. Between the trimmed V and J ends, which lost 3 bases and 3 bases, there was a span of 12 bases.

This clonotype showed up just once. The germline gene is not matched at one end of the junction; a read error may be the cause. The gene calls are TRBV28 and TRBJ2-4; maybe TRBD1 (6 bases). The CDR3 consists of 15 residues. The germline CDR1 and CDR2 sequences are MDHEN and SYDVKM. The CDR3 DNA reads as TGTGCCGGCAGTTTATGGGGGCTGGCCAAAAACATTCAGTACTTC. It is translated as CAGSLWGLAKNIQYF.

This clonotype was recorded many times. V is TRBV28 and J is TRBJ1-2, with 9 bases matching TRBD1. The CDR3 covers 16 residues. The V segment lost 3 bases and the J segment 6 bases; nucleotides outside the gene matches: 11. CDR1 and CDR2 from the germline V gene are MDHEN and SYDVKM. The CDR3, as DNA: TGTGCCAGCAGTTTGGCTCTCGGGACAGGGACCAATGGCTACACCTTC. Residues: CASSLALGTGTNGYTF.

This clonotype appeared a few times. The rearrangement joins TRBV6-1 to TRBJ1-4; D remains unclear. CDR1 and CDR2 from the germline V gene are MNHNS and SASEGT. V lost 6 bases, J lost 6 bases, and 14 bases lay in between. This CDR3 has 14 residues. The CDR3 region has the DNA TGTGCCAGCAGATCGGCCGCGGCTGATGAAAAACTGTTTTTT. It encodes CASRSAAADEKLFF.

The chain combines TRBV18 with TRBJ2-1; D remains unclear. The germline gives CDR1 KGHSH, CDR2 LQKENI. The CDR3 totals 12 residues. Trimming took 3 bases from V and 13 from J, leaving 13 bases between them. CDR3 DNA: TGTGCCAGCTCACCTGATAGGTCCTCTCAGTTCTTC. It encodes CASSPDRSSQFF.

This CDR3 is CATGRGKETQYF. The CDR3 DNA reads TGTGCCACCGGGCGGGGGAAAGAGACCCAGTACTTC. The chain recombines TRBV6-5 with TRBJ2-5; 7 nucleotides agree with TRBD2. The CDR3 extends over 12 amino acids. V was pared by 10 bases and J by 3 bases, with 5 bases of the junction left unmatched. CDR1 and CDR2 (germline): MNHEY, SVGAGI.

The chain is built from TRBV12-5 and TRBJ1-1, with D possibly being TRBD1 (5 bases). Germline V gives CDR1 LGHNT, CDR2 FRNRAP. The V and J ends lost 5 bases and 6 bases respectively, with 16 bases between them. CDR3 length: 14 amino acids. The CDR3 region has the DNA TGTGCTAGTGGTCCCAGGGACCGGGACGCTGAAGCTTTCTTT. Its protein product is CASGPRDRDAEAFF.

This clonotype has only a few counts. The V gene is TRBV6-5, the J gene TRBJ2-7; the D gene is possibly TRBD1 (7 bases). This CDR3 comprises 14 residues. Trimming took off 5 bases at V and 2 bases at J, with 13 bases between the two ends. The V gene's germline CDR1 is MNHEY and CDR2 SVGAGI. The CDR3: CASSPGGRPYEQYF. In DNA form, the CDR3 reads TGTGCCAGCAGTCCAGGGGGGAGGCCCTACGAGCAGTACTTC.

A few counts support this clonotype. The chain links TRBV12-3 or TRBV12-4 to TRBJ2-1, with D perhaps TRBD2 (5 bases). Between the trimmed V and J ends, which lost 6 bases and 12 bases, there was a span of 15 bases. The CDR3 is 12 amino acids. CDR3 residues: CASSPYGGAQFF. The CDR3, as DNA: TGTGCCAGCAGCCCTTACGGAGGCGCGCAGTTCTTC.